Reported below is one T cell receptor (beta chain). Its antigen is currently unknown. The data belong to a study of CD8 T cells in ankylosing spondylitis. Findings and limits, study-wide: Clones linked with disease were CD8+ and fairly uncommon in the peripheral blood.

Germline loops: CDR1 DFQATT, CDR2 SNEGSKA (reference sequence). V dropped 8 bases and J dropped 3 bases, with 15 bases sitting between them. CDR3 length: 13 amino acids. Quantitative molecular-barcoded 5'-RACE generated the TCR beta libraries. One entry per CDR3 protein, called by TCRdb with MiXCR from the 5' RACE reads. The repertoire holds about 250,000 distinct CDR3 sequences, with around 32% as singletons. Sequenced material: blood, either unsorted or a sorted T cell fraction (not recorded which). The chain employs TRBV20-1 and TRBJ2-3; a weak D match, TRBD1 (8 bases). The sequence derives from a male donor with ankylosing spondylitis or in good health (not recorded which). In nucleotides, the CDR3 is TGCAGTCATACAGGGGGGGGGACAGATACGCAGTATTTT. As protein: CSHTGGGTDTQYF.